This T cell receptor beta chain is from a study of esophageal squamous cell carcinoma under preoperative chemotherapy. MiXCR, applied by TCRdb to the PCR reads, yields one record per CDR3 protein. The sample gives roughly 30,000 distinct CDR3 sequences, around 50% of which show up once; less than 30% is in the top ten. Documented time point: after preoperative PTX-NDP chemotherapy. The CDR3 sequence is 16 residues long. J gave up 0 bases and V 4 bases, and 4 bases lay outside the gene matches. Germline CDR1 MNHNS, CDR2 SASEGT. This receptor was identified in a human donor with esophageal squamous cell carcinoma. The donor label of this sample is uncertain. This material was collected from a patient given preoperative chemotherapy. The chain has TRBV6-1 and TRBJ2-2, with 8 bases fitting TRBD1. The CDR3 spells CASSAQGGTNTGELFF. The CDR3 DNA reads TGTGCCAGCAGTGCACAGGGGGGAACGAACACCGGGGAGCTGTTTTTT.